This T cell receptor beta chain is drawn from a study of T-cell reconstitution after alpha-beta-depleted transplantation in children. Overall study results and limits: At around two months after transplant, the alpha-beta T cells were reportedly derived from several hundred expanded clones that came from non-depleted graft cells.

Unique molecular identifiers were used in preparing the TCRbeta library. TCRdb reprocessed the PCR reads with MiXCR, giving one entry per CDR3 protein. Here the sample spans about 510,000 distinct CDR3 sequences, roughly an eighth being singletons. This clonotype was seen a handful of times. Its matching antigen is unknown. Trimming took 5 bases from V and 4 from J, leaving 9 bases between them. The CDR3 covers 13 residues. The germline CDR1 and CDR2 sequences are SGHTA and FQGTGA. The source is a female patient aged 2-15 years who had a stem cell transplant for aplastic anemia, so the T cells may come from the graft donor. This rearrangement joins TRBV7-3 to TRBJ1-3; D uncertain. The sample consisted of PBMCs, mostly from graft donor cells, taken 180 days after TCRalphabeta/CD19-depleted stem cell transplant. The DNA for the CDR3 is TGTGCCAGCAGCCCGAATAAGGGAAACACCATATATTTT. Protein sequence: CASSPNKGNTIYF.